This passage covers 11 T cell receptor beta chains from one sample sequenced in a study of somatic mutations in cytotoxic T cells in rheumatoid arthritis. TCRdb's table, derived via immunoSEQ multiplex PCR, lists solely in-frame clones and lacks some. The sample has 20,000 to 25,000 clones; around 84% are singletons. The sample consisted of CD8+ T cells sorted from blood. The receptors come from a woman between 50 and 59 years old in good health.

This clone was detected once. The genes are TRBV11-2 and TRBJ1-1; a weak D match, TRBD1 (6 bases). The CDR3 runs to 15 residues. Germline values: CDR1 SGHAT, CDR2 FQNNGV. V was clipped by 2 bases and J by 5 bases, with 15 bases between them. Written as DNA, the CDR3 is TGTGCCAGCAGCTTATGGGGGCGGGGTCATACTGAAGCTTTCTTT. This codes for CASSLWGRGHTEAFF.

The chain employs TRBV4-2 and TRBJ2-1, with 10 bases matching TRBD2. Trimming took 0 bases from V and 4 from J; bases not matched to a gene: 12. This CDR3 has 19 amino acids. Germline CDR1 is LGHNA and CDR2 is YNFKEQ. CDR3 bases: TGTGCCAGCAGCCAAGAGAGCTCTGGACTAGCGGTCCAATACAATGAGCAGTTCTTC. This codes for CASSQESSGLAVQYNEQFF.

This rearrangement joins TRBV18 to TRBJ2-7; 8 positions agree with TRBD1. CDR3 size: 16 residues. Looked up from germline, CDR1 is KGHSH and CDR2 is LQKENI. The J segment lost 3 bases and the V segment lost 3 bases, leaving 10 bases of the junction unmatched. Here the CDR3 reads CASSPTATGALYEQYF. The CDR3 nucleotides are TGTGCCAGCTCACCGACCGCGACAGGGGCTCTCTACGAGCAGTACTTC.

V and J are TRBV9 and TRBJ1-2; D is possibly TRBD1 (6 bases). Trimming removed 4 bases from V and 4 bases from J, with 17 bases in between. CDR1 is SGDLS and CDR2 is YYNGEE in the germline V gene. The CDR3 consists of 15 residues. CDR3: CASSSTTGLGYGYTF. CDR3 DNA: TGTGCCAGCAGCTCCACCACAGGGCTGGGCTATGGCTACACCTTC. Drawing the rest from reference TRBV9 and TRBJ1-2, the complete variable domain is DSGVTQTPKHLITATGQRVTLRCSPRSGDLSVYWYQQSLDQGLQFLIQYYNGEERAKGNILERFSAQQFPDLHSELNLSSLELGDSALYFCASSSTTGLGYGYTFGSGTRLTVV.

V usage is TRBV7-8 and J usage is TRBJ2-3; a possible D gene is TRBD2 (6 bases). The CDR3 runs 17 residues. Germline lookup yields CDR1 SGHVS and CDR2 FQNEAQ. Trimming cost V 1 base and J 1 base, with 15 bases left between them. For the CDR3, the DNA is TGTGCCAGCAGCTTAGTCCCGGGGGAGGAAGGCACAGATACGCAGTATTTT. It yields the protein CASSLVPGEEGTDTQYF.

This clone has just a few counts. V is TRBV7-9 and J is TRBJ1-6; D is uncertain. Trimming removed 4 bases from V and 16 bases from J, with 11 bases in between. The CDR3 runs 11 residues. Germline V gene lookup returns CDR1 SEHNR and CDR2 FQNEAQ (reference sequence). CDR3 sequence: CASSSGPQLHF. Here the CDR3 DNA reads TGTGCCAGCAGCTCCGGACCGCAACTCCACTTT.

The rearrangement uses TRBV7-2 and TRBJ2-7, with D possibly being TRBD2 (6 bases). CDR1 and CDR2 from the germline V gene are SGHTA and FQGNSA. CDR3 size: 16 residues. V was pared by 4 bases and J by 5 bases, with 21 bases between. The CDR3 nucleotides are TGTGCCAGCAGCTCTCCCGGAGGGAGTCTTCGCCACGAGCAGTACTTC. Translation gives CASSSPGGSLRHEQYF. The complete variable domain, with remaining parts taken from reference TRBV7-2 and TRBJ2-7, reads GAGVSQSPSNKVTEKGKDVELRCDPISGHTALYWYRQSLGQGLEFLIYFQGNSAPDKSGLPSDRFSAERTGGSVSTLTIQRTQQEDSAVYLCASSSPGGSLRHEQYFGPGTRLTVT.

The gene calls are TRBV30 and TRBJ2-2; D unclear. The germline V gene has CDR1 GTSNPN and CDR2 SVGIG (reference sequence). The V end was cut by 2 bases, the J end by 6 bases, with 7 bases between. The CDR3 has 12 residues. DNA for the CDR3: TGTGCCTGGAGTCGCCCGCCCGGGGAGCTGTTTTTT. This gives the protein CAWSRPPGELFF. The full variable domain, completed using reference TRBV30 and TRBJ2-2, is SQTIHQWPATLVQPVGSPLSLECTVEGTSNPNLYWYRQAAGRGLQLLFYSVGIGQISSEVPQNLSASRPQDRQFILSSKKLLLSDSGFYLCAWSRPPGELFFGEGSRLTVL.

The chain combines TRBV18 with TRBJ2-1; D may be TRBD2 (7 bases). Trimming left V 2 bases short and J 6 bases short, with 11 bases between. CDR3 size: 14 residues. Germline CDR1 KGHSH, CDR2 LQKENI. CDR3 protein: CASSPAGAGNEQFF. The CDR3 DNA sequence: TGTGCCAGCTCACCAGCGGGGGCGGGCAATGAGCAGTTCTTC.

The chain employs TRBV27 and TRBJ1-3; no firm D call. This CDR3 spans 13 amino acids. Looked up from germline, CDR1 is MNHEY and CDR2 is SMNVEV (reference sequence). V was shortened by 3 bases and J by 1 base, with 4 bases between the two germline ends. The chain's CDR3 is CASSFLSGNTIYF. The CDR3, as DNA: TGTGCCAGCAGTTTTCTGTCTGGAAACACCATATATTTT.

The V call is TRBV11-2, the J call TRBJ2-5, with 12 bases that match TRBD2. The V gene's germline CDR1 is SGHAT and CDR2 FQNNGV. The CDR3 runs to 16 residues. V dropped 1 base and J dropped 5; count of bases not matched to a gene: 5. This CDR3 is CASSLVPSGGDETQYF. The CDR3 DNA sequence: TGTGCCAGCAGCTTAGTGCCTAGCGGGGGGGATGAGACCCAGTACTTC.